This note documents a single T cell receptor beta chain sequence. What it binds is not known. TCRdb re-called the RT-PCR reads through MiXCR, storing one row per CDR3 protein. The table shows 550,000 to 800,000 distinct CDR3 sequences, with around 14% occurring only once. This sample was included in a study of response to subunit inactivated influenza vaccine. Germline V gives CDR1 MNHNS, CDR2 SASEGT. The length of the CDR3 is 16 residues. Trimming pared 5 bases from V and 4 bases from J, leaving 18 bases between. Study-level points and caveats: Few new T cells, the authors suggested, are recruited by each seasonal influenza vaccination.

The sample in question was PBMCs from blood, obtained 14 to 15 days before vaccination. This clonotype originated in a man aged 50-59 years who received an inactivated influenza vaccine. The chain employs TRBV6-1 and TRBJ2-1, with D perhaps matching TRBD1 or TRBD2 (5 bases each). The CDR3 region has the DNA TGTGCCAGCAGTCGGCAGGGAGTGGACCCATACAATGAGCAGTTCTTC. Translated, it gives CASSRQGVDPYNEQFF.